The present T cell receptor beta chain was sequenced within a study of blood T cells in healthy people across ages. The CDR3 contains 12 residues. Germline-derived CDR1 and CDR2 are SNHLY and FYNNEI. Whole-study results and caveats: Donors of long life had a larger count of naive CD4+ cells and greater diversity than aged donors.

Note on this clonotype: The antigen is undetermined.

At least 5.5 micrograms of total RNA were extracted per sample. The authors ran a second PCR of about 6 to 11 cycles using a sample-barcoded 5' primer and a J-beta primer mix. One entry per CDR3 protein, called by TCRdb with MiXCR from the 5' RACE reads. Seen here are 1,500,000 or so distinct CDR3 sequences, roughly 59% observed once, and the top ten hold roughly 6.3%. The chain recombines TRBV2 with TRBJ2-4, with 7 bases identical to TRBD2. The J call is in doubt because the DNA end fits TRBJ2-7 better. Sequencing used blood. The sequence derives from a man aged 18 to 30 in good health. The CDR3 region has the DNA TGTGCCAGCAGGGTAGGGACTAACGAGCAGTACTTC. It encodes CASRVGTNEQYF.